This TCR beta chain emerged from a study of blood T cell repertoires in COVID-19. As for the study in general: Sample material is recorded as cDNA or gDNA derived from T cells, B-cell-depleted T cells, or PBMCs.

Germline V lookup: CDR1 MNHEY, CDR2 SMNVEV (reference sequence). V dropped 5 bases and J dropped 3 bases, with 9 bases sitting between them. This CDR3 has 13 residues. This clone was picked up a small number of times. Data came from immunoSEQ multiplex PCR; TCRdb stores just in-frame clones and leaves some out. The profile covers 55,000 to 70,000 clones, with approximately 89% appearing a single time and around 6.9% taken by the ten largest. J is TRBJ2-3 and V is TRBV27; a weak D match, TRBD2 (5 bases). This receptor was identified in a man in his 60s with active or convalescent COVID-19. Sequencing was performed on peripheral blood. The CDR3 reads CASSLTRTDTQYF. CDR3 DNA: TGTGCCAGCAGTCTTACTAGAACAGATACGCAGTATTTT.